This T cell receptor beta chain appears in the sequencing data of a study of T cell responses to AZD1222 COVID-19 vaccine. Note on this clone: Its specificity is not known.

Sequencing used immunoSEQ multiplex PCR; TCRdb keeps in-frame clones, though not all of them. Among some 120,000 clones listed, 80% to 90% were seen once. Study-wide results and limits: Seropositive AZD1222 recipients at baseline numbered only six or seven. Repertoire sampling happened only post peak T cell response. Spike-specific TCR repertoires showed rising breadth and depth after two AZD1222 doses. The sample set comprised mostly white British donors with more females, and clonal diversity was possibly underestimated.

The V end lost 5 bases, the J end lost 4 bases, and 21 bases lay between the germline ends. The CDR3 length is 17 residues. CDR1 and CDR2 (germline): SGHAT, FQNNGV. This chain joins TRBV11-2 and TRBJ2-1; possibly TRBD2 for D (6 bases). The input for sequencing was peripheral blood, taken on day 0 of AZD1222 vaccination. The clonotype originates from an adult in good health. CDR3 in amino acids: CASSLNLPGLSYNEQFF. The CDR3 DNA is TGTGCCAGCAGCCTCAACTTACCGGGACTGAGTTACAATGAGCAGTTCTTC.